The 4 T cell receptor beta chains given below trace back to one sample, sequenced in a study of control samples from healthy donors and cancer patients. Clones were sequenced by immunoSEQ multiplex PCR, and TCRdb holds only the in-frame ones, with some missing. The table lists 40,000 to 60,000 clones, roughly 87% of them singletons. The sample comprised PBMCs. The receptors originated from a man aged 60 to 75 with head and neck cancer.

This rearrangement joins TRBV3-1 (or the pseudogene TRBV3-2) to TRBJ1-5; D is ambiguous. Germline V gene data show CDR1 as LGHDT and CDR2 as YNNKEL (reference sequence). V shed 3 bases and J shed 7 bases, with 13 bases lying between them. The CDR3 is 14 residues long. DNA of the CDR3: TGTGCCAGCAGCCACCCGGGGTTGCGACAGCCCCAGCATTTT. Its protein product is CASSHPGLRQPQHF.

This chain links TRBV3-1 (or the pseudogene TRBV3-2) with TRBJ1-3; D not certain. V lost 0 bases and J 1 base, leaving 10 bases between the germline ends. The CDR3 has 16 residues. Germline V lookup: CDR1 LGHDT, CDR2 YNNKEL (reference sequence). The CDR3 nucleotides read TGTGCCAGCAGCCAAGAGGGTGCCGGTTCTGGAAACACCATATATTTT. This codes for CASSQEGAGSGNTIYF.

This clone was observed a few times. CDR3 region: CASSYRGETDTQYF. The CDR3 region has the DNA TGTGCCAGCAGTTACCGGGGAGAGACAGATACGCAGTATTTT. The chain joins TRBV6-5 to TRBJ2-3; D may be TRBD2 (5 bases). Trimming pared 2 bases from V and 3 bases from J, leaving 9 bases between. The CDR3 has 14 residues. Germline V gene data show CDR1 as MNHEY and CDR2 as SVGAGI.

This clone has just one count. This rearrangement joins TRBV25-1 to TRBJ2-7; D not resolved. CDR3 length: 13 residues. The V end was cut by 5 bases, the J end by 6 bases, with 14 bases between. Germline V gene data show CDR1 as MGHDK and CDR2 as SYGVNS. The DNA for the CDR3 is TGTGCCAGCAGTAGGCCTGCAGGCGCCGAGCAGTACTTC. Translating it yields CASSRPAGAEQYF.